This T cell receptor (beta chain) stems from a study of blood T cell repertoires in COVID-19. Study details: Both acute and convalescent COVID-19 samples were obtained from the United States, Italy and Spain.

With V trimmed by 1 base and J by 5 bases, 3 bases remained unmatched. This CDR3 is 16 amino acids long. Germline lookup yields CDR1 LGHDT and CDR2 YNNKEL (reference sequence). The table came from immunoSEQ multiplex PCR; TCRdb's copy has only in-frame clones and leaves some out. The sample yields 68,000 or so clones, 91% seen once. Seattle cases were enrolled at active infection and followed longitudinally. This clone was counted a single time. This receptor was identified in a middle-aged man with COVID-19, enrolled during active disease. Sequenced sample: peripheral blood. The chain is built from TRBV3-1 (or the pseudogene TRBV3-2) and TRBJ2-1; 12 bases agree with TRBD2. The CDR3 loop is CASSQVGLAGNNEQFF. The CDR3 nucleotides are TGTGCCAGCAGCCAAGTGGGACTAGCGGGCAACAATGAGCAGTTCTTC.